This T cell receptor (beta chain) was profiled in a study of read filtering for tumor transcriptome and immune sequencing. As for the study in general: After DNase treatment, RNA was made into whole-transcriptome libraries. IR-seq gave about 4 to 10.27 million TCR reads per sample; RNA-seq gave roughly 75 to 1,300. Notes on the study in general: Sorted CD138-negative bone marrow cells were not purified T cells. Even smaller IR-seq throughput identified most shared clonotypes.

Germline V gives CDR1 MDHEN, CDR2 SYDVKM. The CDR3 consists of 14 residues. The V end lost 6 bases, the J end lost 10 bases, and 18 bases lay between the germline ends. Molecular barcoded adaptors covering alpha/delta and beta/gamma chains were used on roughly 400 ng RNA. TCRdb passed the reads through MiXCR, listing each CDR3 protein once. The sample records 90,000 to 95,000 distinct CDR3 sequences, roughly 21% being singletons. This clonotype showed up many times. No antigen is known for it. This chain uses TRBV28 with TRBJ1-4, with D possibly TRBD1 on 6 matching bases. The sample consisted of a population of CD138-negative cells sorted from bone marrow. The TCR originated in a donor older than 35 with multiple myeloma. The CDR3: CASSGLSQGRKLFF. The CDR3 DNA sequence: TGTGCCAGCAGCGGACTCTCTCAGGGGCGAAAACTGTTTTTT.